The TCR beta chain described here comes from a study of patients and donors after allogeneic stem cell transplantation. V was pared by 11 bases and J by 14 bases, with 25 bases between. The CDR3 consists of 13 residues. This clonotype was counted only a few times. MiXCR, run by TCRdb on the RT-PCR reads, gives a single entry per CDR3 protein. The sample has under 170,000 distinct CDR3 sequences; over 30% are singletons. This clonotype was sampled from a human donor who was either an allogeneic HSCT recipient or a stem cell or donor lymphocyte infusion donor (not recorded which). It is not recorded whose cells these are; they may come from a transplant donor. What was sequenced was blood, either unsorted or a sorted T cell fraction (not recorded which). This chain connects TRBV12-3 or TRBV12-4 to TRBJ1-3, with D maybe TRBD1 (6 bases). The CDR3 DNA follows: TGTGCCGGCGAGACAGGAGTCGGAAACAGCCTATATTTT. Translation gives CAGETGVGNSLYF.